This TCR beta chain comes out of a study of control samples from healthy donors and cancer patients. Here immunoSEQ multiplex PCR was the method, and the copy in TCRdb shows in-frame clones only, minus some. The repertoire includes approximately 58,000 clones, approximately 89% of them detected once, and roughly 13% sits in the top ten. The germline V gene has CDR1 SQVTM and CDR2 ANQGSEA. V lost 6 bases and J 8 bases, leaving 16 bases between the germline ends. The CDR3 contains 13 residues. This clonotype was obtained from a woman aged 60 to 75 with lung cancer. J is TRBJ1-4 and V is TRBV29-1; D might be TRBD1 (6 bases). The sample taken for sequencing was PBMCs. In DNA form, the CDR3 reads TGCAGCGTGGAGGACAGCATTGGGGAAAAACTGTTTTTT. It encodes CSVEDSIGEKLFF.